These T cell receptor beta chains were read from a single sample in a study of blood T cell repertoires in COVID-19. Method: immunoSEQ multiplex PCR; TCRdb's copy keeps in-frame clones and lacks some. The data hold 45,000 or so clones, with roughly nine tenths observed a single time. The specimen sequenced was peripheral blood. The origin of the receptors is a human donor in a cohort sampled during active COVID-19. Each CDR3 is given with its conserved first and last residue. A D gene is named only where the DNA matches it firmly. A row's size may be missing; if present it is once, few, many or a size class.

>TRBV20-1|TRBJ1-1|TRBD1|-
CSASPDRGLGTEAFF
TGCAGTGCTAGTCCAGACAGGGGGCTGGGCACTGAAGCTTTCTTT
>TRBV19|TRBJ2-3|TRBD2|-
CASSIVGRGGSEDTQYF
TGTGCCAGTAGTATAGTTGGTCGGGGGGGGTCGGAAGATACGCAGTATTTT
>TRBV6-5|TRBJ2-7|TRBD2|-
CASSYSRTSEAYEQYF
TGTGCCAGCAGTTACTCGCGGACTAGCGAAGCCTACGAGCAGTACTTC
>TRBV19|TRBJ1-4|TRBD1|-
CASSIGTGASNEKLFF
TGTGCCAGTAGTATTGGGACAGGGGCATCTAATGAAAAACTGTTTTTT
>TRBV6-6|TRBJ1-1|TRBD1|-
CASSGTDMNTEAFF
TGTGCCAGCAGTGGGACAGACATGAACACTGAAGCTTTCTTT
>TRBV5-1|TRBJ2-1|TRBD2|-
CASSLQRGGESWYNEQFF
TGCGCCAGCAGCTTACAGCGGGGGGGCGAATCGTGGTACAATGAGCAGTTCTTC
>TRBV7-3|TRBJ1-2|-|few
CASSAEGYGYTF
TGTGCCAGCAGCGCGGAGGGCTATGGCTACACCTTC
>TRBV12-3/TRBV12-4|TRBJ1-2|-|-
CASSSANLYGYTF
TGTGCCAGCAGTAGTGCGAACCTATATGGCTACACCTTC
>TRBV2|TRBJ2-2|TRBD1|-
CASKPGQGRTGELFF
TGTGCCAGTAAGCCGGGACAGGGTAGAACCGGGGAGCTGTTTTTT
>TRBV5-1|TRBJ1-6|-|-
CASSWESPSFSLHF
TGCGCCAGCAGCTGGGAGTCGCCCTCTTTTTCCCTCCACTTT
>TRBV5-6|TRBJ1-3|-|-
CASSSDLDTIYF
TGTGCCAGCAGCTCCGACTTAGACACCATATATTTT
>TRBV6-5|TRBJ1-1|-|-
CASSYSKGTEAFF
TGTGCCAGCAGTTACTCGAAGGGGACTGAAGCTTTCTTT
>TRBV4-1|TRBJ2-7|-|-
CASSQDPGPTLSSYEQYF
TGCGCCAGCAGCCAAGATCCAGGTCCTACCCTGAGCTCCTACGAGCAGTACTTC
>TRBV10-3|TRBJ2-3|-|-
CAISGSSADTQYF
TGTGCCATCAGTGGTTCTAGCGCAGATACGCAGTATTTT